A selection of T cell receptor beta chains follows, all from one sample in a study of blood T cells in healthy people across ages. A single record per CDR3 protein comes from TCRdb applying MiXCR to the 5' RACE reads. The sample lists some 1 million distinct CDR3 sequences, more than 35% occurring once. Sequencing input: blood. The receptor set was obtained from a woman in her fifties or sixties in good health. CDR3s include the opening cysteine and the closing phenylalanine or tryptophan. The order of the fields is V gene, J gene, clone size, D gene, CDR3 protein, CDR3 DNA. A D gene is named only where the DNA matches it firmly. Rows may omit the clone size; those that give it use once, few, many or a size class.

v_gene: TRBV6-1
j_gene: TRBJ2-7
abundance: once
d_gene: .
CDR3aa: CASSHTYGQYF
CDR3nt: TGTGCCAGCAGTCACACATACGGGCAGTACTTC

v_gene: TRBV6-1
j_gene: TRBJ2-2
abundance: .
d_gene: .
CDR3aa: CASSEAGGVRELFF
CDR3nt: TGTGCCAGCAGTGAAGCCGGAGGGGTGAGGGAGCTGTTTTTT

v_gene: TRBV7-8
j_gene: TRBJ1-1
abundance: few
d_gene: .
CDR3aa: CASSLKSGLTEAFF
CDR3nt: TGTGCCAGCAGCTTAAAGTCTGGGCTTACTGAAGCTTTCTTT

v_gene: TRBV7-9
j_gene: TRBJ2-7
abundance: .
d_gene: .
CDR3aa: CASKADSAYEQYF
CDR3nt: TGTGCCAGCAAAGCGGACAGTGCCTACGAGCAGTACTTC

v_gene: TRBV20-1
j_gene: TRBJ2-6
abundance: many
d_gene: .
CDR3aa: CSAAGYSGANVLTF
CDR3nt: TGCAGTGCTGCGGGGTACTCTGGGGCCAACGTCCTGACTTTC

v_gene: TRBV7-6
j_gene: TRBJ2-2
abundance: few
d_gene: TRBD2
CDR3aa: CASSPNEAVPSGRVEELFF
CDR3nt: TGTGCCAGCAGCCCGAACGAGGCGGTGCCTAGCGGGAGGGTTGAGGAGCTGTTTTTT

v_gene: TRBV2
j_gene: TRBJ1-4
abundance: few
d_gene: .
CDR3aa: CASSEAGTSTNEKLFF
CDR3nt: TGTGCCAGCAGTGAAGCTGGGACTTCTACTAATGAAAAACTGTTTTTT

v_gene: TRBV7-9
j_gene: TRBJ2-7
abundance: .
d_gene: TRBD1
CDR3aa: CASSWPGQGVYEQYF
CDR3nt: TGTGCCAGCAGCTGGCCGGGACAGGGGGTCTACGAGCAGTACTTC

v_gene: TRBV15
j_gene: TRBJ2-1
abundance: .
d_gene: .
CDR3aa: CATRLDAGPAHNEQFF
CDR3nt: TGTGCCACCCGACTCGATGCGGGACCCGCCCACAATGAGCAGTTCTTC

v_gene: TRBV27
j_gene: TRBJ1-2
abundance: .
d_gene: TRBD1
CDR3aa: CASSSTGDGGGYTF
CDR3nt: TGTGCCAGCAGTTCGACAGGGGATGGTGGTGGCTACACCTTC

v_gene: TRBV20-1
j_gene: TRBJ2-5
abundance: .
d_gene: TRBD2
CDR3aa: CSAWGLAGEADEQYF
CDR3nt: TGCAGTGCTTGGGGACTAGCGGGAGAAGCGGATGAGCAGTACTTC

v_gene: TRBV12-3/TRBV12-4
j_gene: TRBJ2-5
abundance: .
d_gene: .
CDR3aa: CASSWGGGGPWNEQYF
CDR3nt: TGTGCCAGCAGTTGGGGTGGTGGCGGCCCATGGAATGAGCAGTACTTC

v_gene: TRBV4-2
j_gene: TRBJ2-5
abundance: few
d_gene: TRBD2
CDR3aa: CASSQDRGEGQETQYF
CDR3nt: TGTGCCAGCAGCCAAGATCGGGGGGAGGGGCAAGAGACCCAGTACTTC

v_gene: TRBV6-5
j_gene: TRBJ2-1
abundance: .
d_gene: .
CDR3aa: CASTSSCEQFF
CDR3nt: TGTGCCAGCACTAGTTCTTGTGAGCAGTTCTTC

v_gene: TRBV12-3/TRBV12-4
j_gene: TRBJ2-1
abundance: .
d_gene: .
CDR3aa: CASSLTGASDEQFF
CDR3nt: TGTGCCAGCAGTTTAACGGGTGCTAGTGATGAGCAGTTCTTC

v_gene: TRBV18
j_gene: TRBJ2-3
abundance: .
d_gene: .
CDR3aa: CAGIGQPGTNTQYF
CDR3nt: TGTGCCGGCATTGGACAGCCTGGCACAAATACGCAGTATTTT

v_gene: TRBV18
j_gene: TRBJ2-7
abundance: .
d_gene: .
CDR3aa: CASSPLAKGAGEQYF
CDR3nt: TGTGCCAGCTCACCACTGGCCAAGGGGGCGGGAGAGCAGTACTTC

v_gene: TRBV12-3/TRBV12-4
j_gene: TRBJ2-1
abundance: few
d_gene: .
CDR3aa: CASTPSGNEQFF
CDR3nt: TGTGCCAGCACCCCTTCGGGGAATGAGCAGTTCTTC

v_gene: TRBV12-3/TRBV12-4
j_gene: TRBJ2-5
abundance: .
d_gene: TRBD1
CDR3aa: CASSLEPGQWVRETQYF
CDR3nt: TGTGCCAGCAGTTTAGAGCCGGGACAGTGGGTTAGGGAGACCCAGTACTTC

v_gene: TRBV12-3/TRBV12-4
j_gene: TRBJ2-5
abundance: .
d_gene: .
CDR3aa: CASRGIGEETQYF
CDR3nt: TGTGCCAGCAGGGGGATAGGGGAAGAGACCCAGTACTTC

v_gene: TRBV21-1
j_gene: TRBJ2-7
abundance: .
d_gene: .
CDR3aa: CASSKRGREGHEQYF
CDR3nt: TGTGCCAGCAGCAAAAGGGGGCGGGAGGGCCACGAGCAGTACTTC

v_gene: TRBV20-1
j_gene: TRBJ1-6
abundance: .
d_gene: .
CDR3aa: CSARDRGRFLNSPLHF
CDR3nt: TGCAGTGCTAGAGACCGGGGCCGATTTTTGAATTCACCCCTCCACTTT

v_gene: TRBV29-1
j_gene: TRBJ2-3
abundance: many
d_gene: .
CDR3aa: CSVPRADTQYF
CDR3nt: TGCAGCGTTCCCAGGGCAGATACGCAGTATTTT

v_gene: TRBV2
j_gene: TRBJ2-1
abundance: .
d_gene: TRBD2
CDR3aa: CASSKEAGGGNEQFF
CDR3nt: TGTGCCAGCAGTAAAGAAGCGGGAGGGGGGAATGAGCAGTTCTTC

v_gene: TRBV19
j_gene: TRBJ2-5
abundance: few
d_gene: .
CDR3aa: CASSITGNQKTQYF
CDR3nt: TGTGCCAGTAGTATAACGGGGAACCAGAAGACCCAGTACTTC

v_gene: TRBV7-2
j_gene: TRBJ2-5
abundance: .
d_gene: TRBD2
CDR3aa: CASEPPQARWGGETQYF
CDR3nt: TGTGCCAGCGAGCCCCCGCAGGCGAGATGGGGGGGGGAGACCCAGTACTTC

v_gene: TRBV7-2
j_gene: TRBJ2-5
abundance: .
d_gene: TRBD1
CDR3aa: CASSIDRGRPETQYF
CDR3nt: TGTGCCAGCAGCATCGACAGGGGGCGTCCAGAGACCCAGTACTTC

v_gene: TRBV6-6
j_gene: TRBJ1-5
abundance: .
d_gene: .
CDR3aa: CASSYTENQPQHF
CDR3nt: TGTGCCAGCAGTTATACGGAAAATCAGCCCCAGCATTTT

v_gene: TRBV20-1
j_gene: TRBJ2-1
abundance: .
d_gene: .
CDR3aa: CSAPRPRVLNEQFF
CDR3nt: TGCAGTGCTCCCCGGCCTAGAGTCCTTAATGAGCAGTTCTTC

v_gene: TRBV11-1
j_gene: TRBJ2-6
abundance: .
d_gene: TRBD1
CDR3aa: CASSLRQGAYYGANVLTF
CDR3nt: TGTGCCAGCAGCTTGCGACAGGGGGCGTACTATGGGGCCAACGTCCTGACTTTC

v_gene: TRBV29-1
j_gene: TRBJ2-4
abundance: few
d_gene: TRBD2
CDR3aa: CSEGRVQNIQYF
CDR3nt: TGCAGCGAAGGGAGGGTCCAAAACATTCAGTACTTC

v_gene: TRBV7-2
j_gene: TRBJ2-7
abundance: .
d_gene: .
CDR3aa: CASSQVPDQSSYEQYF
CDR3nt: TGTGCCAGCAGCCAGGTGCCGGACCAGAGCTCCTACGAGCAGTACTTC

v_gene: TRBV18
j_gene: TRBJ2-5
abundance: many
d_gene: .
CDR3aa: CASSPLGMETQYF
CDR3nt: TGTGCCAGCTCACCACTTGGTATGGAGACCCAGTACTTC

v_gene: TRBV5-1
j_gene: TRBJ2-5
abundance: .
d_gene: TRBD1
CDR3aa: CASSFSGQGSDEQYF
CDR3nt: TGCGCCAGCAGCTTTTCAGGACAGGGGTCTGATGAGCAGTACTTC

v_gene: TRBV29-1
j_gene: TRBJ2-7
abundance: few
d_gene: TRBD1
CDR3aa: CSVWDRGRYEQYF
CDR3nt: TGCAGCGTCTGGGACAGGGGGCGGTACGAGCAGTACTTC

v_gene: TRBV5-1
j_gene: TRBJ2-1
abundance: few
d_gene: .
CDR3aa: CASSLGGIAAEQFF
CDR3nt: TGCGCCAGCAGCTTGGGGGGAATAGCGGCTGAGCAGTTCTTC

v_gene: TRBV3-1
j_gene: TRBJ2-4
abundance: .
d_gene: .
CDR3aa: CASSSRSTGRQYF
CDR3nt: TGTGCCAGCAGCTCCCGCTCTACAGGGAGACAGTACTTC

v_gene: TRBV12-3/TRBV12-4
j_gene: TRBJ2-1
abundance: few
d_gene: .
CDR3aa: CASSFQPGNEQFF
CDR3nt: TGTGCCAGCAGCTTCCAACCTGGCAATGAGCAGTTCTTC

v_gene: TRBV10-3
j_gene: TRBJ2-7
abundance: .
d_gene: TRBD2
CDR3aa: CAISPGLASDEQYF
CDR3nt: TGTGCCATCAGTCCGGGACTAGCTTCCGACGAGCAGTACTTC

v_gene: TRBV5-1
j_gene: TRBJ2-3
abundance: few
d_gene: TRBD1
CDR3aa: CASSLDSGQGDTQYF
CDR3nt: TGCGCCAGCAGCTTGGATAGTGGACAGGGAGATACGCAGTATTTT